Following are 23 T cell receptor beta chains from one sample sequenced in a study of regulatory T cells in long-lasting Graves disease. According to the study, TCR beta libraries were built with iRepertoire HTBI primers and CDR3-region Arm-PCR. TCRdb independently ran MiXCR on the multiplex PCR reads; one entry per CDR3 protein. The table includes 250,000 to 300,000 distinct CDR3 sequences, under 25% detected once. Time point meaning: persistent/refractory GD, antithyroid drugs over 5 years with positive TRAb. TCR sequences were obtained from RNA taken from PBMCs. Sequencing used peripheral blood mononuclear cells (PBMCs), obtained when the disease was refractory, from a patient treated with antithyroid drugs. The receptor set was obtained from a female donor with Graves disease.

The CDR3 DNA reads TGTGCCAGCAGATGTCACACAGCCGAAAATTCACCCCTCCACTTT. Protein: CASRCHTAENSPLHF. The gene calls are TRBV11-3 and TRBJ1-6; D unclear. The CDR3 contains 15 residues. Germline V gene data show CDR1 as SGHNT and CDR2 as YENEEA. V was pared by 6 bases and J by 7 bases, with 16 bases between.

A few counts support this clonotype. The CDR3 nucleotides read TGTGCCTGGAGTGGGGGGAACTATGGCTACACCTTC. It encodes CAWSGGNYGYTF. This chain links TRBV30 with TRBJ1-2, with D possibly matching TRBD1 (5 bases). Germline CDR1 and CDR2: GTSNPN and SVGIG (reference sequence). This CDR3 region has 12 residues. V lost 1 base and J lost 2, with 5 bases in between.

This clonotype has a count of ten or more. The rearrangement links TRBV2 to TRBJ2-7, with 7 bases that match TRBD2. Per the germline V gene, CDR1 is SNHLY and CDR2 is FYNNEI. J gave up 4 bases and V 10 bases, and 7 bases lay outside the gene matches. The CDR3 is made up of 12 amino acids. As DNA, the CDR3 is TGTGCCACCCGACCACTAGCGTACGAGCAGTACTTC. This sequence encodes CATRPLAYEQYF. Using reference TRBV2 and TRBJ2-7 for the parts outside the CDR3, the full variable domain is EPEVTQTPSHQVTQMGQEVILRCVPISNHLYFYWYRQILGQKVEFLVSFYNNEISEKSEIFDDQFSVERPDGSNFTLKIRSTKLEDSAMYFCATRPLAYEQYFGPGTRLTVT.

About this clonotype itself: Possible read error: a much larger clone is one base away. CDR3 sequence: CASPGQMDTEAFF. The CDR3 DNA sequence: TGTGCCAGCCCGGGACAGATGGACACTGAAGCTTTCTTT. V usage is TRBV6-1 and J usage is TRBJ1-1; 7 positions match TRBD1. Germline V gene data show CDR1 as MNHNS and CDR2 as SASEGT. This CDR3 has 13 residues. V trimming: 8 bases; J trimming: 3 bases; junction bases outside the gene matches: 6.

This clonotype was counted only a few times. Being one base from a much bigger clone, this may be a read error. The V and J genes are TRBV2 and TRBJ2-2; no clear D gene. The germline V gene encodes CDR1 SNHLY and CDR2 FYNNEI. V lost 8 bases and J 3 bases, leaving 13 bases between the germline ends. This CDR3 has 14 residues. CDR3 amino acids: CASGLGSYTGELFF. For the CDR3, the DNA is TGTGCCAGCGGGCTAGGGTCCTACACCGGGGAGCTGTTTTTT.

The chain couples TRBV7-9 to TRBJ2-2; no definite D call. Trimming pared 5 bases from V and 7 bases from J, leaving 8 bases between. This CDR3 comprises 12 residues. The V gene's germline CDR1 is SEHNR and CDR2 FQNEAQ (reference sequence). The CDR3 loop is CASSPWDGELFF. As DNA, the CDR3 is TGTGCCAGCAGCCCCTGGGACGGGGAGCTGTTTTTT.

This clonotype was seen more than once but under ten times. The chain joins TRBV12-3 or TRBV12-4 to TRBJ2-2; no firm D call. V was clipped by 4 bases and J by 4 bases, with 10 bases between them. This CDR3 spans 14 amino acids. The CDR3 here is CASSSRSPTGELFF. For the CDR3, the DNA is TGTGCCAGCAGTTCCAGGAGCCCCACCGGGGAGCTGTTTTTT.

This clonotype was counted many times. This chain links TRBV2 with TRBJ2-5; unclear D gene. The CDR3 extends over 13 amino acids. Germline values: CDR1 SNHLY, CDR2 FYNNEI. The V and J ends lost 8 bases and 5 bases respectively, with 15 bases between them. Here the CDR3 reads CASSSDHGETQYF. DNA of the CDR3: TGTGCCAGCTCGAGTGACCACGGGGAGACCCAGTACTTC.

In the case of this clonotype: A junction end diverges from the germline sequence, so it may reflect a read error. The gene calls are TRBV6-5 and TRBJ1-1; D might be TRBD1 (5 bases). This CDR3 spans 16 amino acids. Germline assignment: CDR1 MNHEY and CDR2 SVGAGI. The CDR3 loop is CASSYSKAGLNTEAFF. In DNA, the CDR3 is TGTGCCAGCAGTTACTCGAAAGCAGGGTTGAACACTGAGGCTTTCTTT.

This chain uses TRBV27 with TRBJ1-2; 8 bases are a match to TRBD1. The V gene's germline CDR1 is MNHEY and CDR2 SMNVEV (reference sequence). V trimming: 4 bases; J trimming: 7 bases; junction bases outside the gene matches: 5. This CDR3 is built from 13 residues. The CDR3 DNA reads TGTGCCAGCAGTTGGAACAGGGGGTTTGGCTACACCTTC. Encoded protein: CASSWNRGFGYTF.

This clonotype was counted only a few times. For the CDR3, the DNA is TGTGCCACCAGCAGAGATTACGGACAGGGGAAAAGAGGCACTGAAGCTTTCTTT. Translating gives CATSRDYGQGKRGTEAFF. The chain links TRBV15 to TRBJ1-1, with TRBD1 matching over 9 bases. This CDR3 has 18 amino acids. Germline-derived CDR1 and CDR2 are LNHNV and YYDKDF (reference sequence). The junction had 12 bases not matched to a gene; V was cut back by 0 bases and J by 4 bases. Combining the CDR3 with reference TRBV15 and TRBJ1-1 gives the whole variable domain DAMVIQNPRYQVTQFGKPVTLSCSQTLNHNVMYWYQQKSSQAPKLLFHYYDKDFNNEADTPDNFQSRRPNTSFCFLDIRSPGLGDTAMYLCATSRDYGQGKRGTEAFFGQGTRLTVV.

This clonotype was observed many times. V is TRBV5-1 and J is TRBJ1-3, with a weak D call TRBD1 (5 bases). The length of the CDR3 is 14 residues. Looked up from germline, CDR1 is SGHRS and CDR2 is YFSETQ. The V gene lost 0 bases and the J gene lost 4 bases, with 8 bases spanning the gap. CDR3 nucleotide sequence: TGCGCCAGCAGCTTGGCGGCAGGGGGAAACACCATATATTTT. It specifies CASSLAAGGNTIYF.

DNA of the CDR3: TGTGCCAGCAGTTACGGGACTAGCGGGTACTACGAGCAGTACTTC. It yields the protein CASSYGTSGYYEQYF. V gene TRBV6-2 or TRBV6-3 combines with J gene TRBJ2-7, with TRBD2 matching over 12 bases. Losses at the gene ends were 2 bases for V and 3 bases for J; bases not matched to a gene: 2. The CDR3 totals 15 residues. CDR1 is MNHEY and CDR2 is SVGEGT in the germline V gene.

The table lists this clonotype with a few counts. The gene calls are TRBV19 and TRBJ1-1; weak D call: TRBD1 (5 bases). Between the trimmed V and J ends, which lost 6 bases and 4 bases, there was a span of 12 bases. This CDR3 spans 13 amino acids. The germline V gene encodes CDR1 LNHDA and CDR2 SQIVND (reference sequence). DNA of the CDR3: TGTGCCAGTAGCAACGGACATGCCACTGAAGCTTTCTTT. Protein product: CASSNGHATEAFF.

The CDR3 loop is CASSIGINGNTIYF. CDR3 DNA sequence: TGTGCCAGCAGCATCGGGATAAATGGAAACACCATATATTTT. The V gene is TRBV12-3 or TRBV12-4, the J gene TRBJ1-3; D is unresolved. The length of the CDR3 is 14 residues. V gave up 6 bases and J gave up 3 bases, with 12 bases separating them.

V gene TRBV11-2 combines with J gene TRBJ2-2, with 7 bases that match TRBD2. The CDR3 is 14 residues long. V lost 5 bases to trimming and J lost 5 bases; unmatched junction nucleotides: 5. Germline lookup yields CDR1 SGHAT and CDR2 FQNNGV. The DNA of the CDR3 is TGTGCCAGCAGCCCCGGGGGGTTAACCGGGGAGCTGTTTTTT. This gives the protein CASSPGGLTGELFF.

The table lists this clonotype with a few counts. A much larger clone lies one base from this, so it may be a read error. This chain uses TRBV28 with TRBJ2-7; D not resolved. The CDR3 has 12 residues. Looked up from germline, CDR1 is MDHEN and CDR2 is SYDVKM. DNA for the CDR3: TGTGCCAGCGGCTGGCCCTCCTACGAGCAGCACTTC. Protein: CASGWPSYEQHF.

There are many counts of this clonotype. The chain has TRBV20-1 and TRBJ2-7, with 8 bases matching TRBD2. The germline V gene encodes CDR1 DFQATT and CDR2 SNEGSKA (reference sequence). This CDR3 is built from 15 residues. The ends lost 1 base at V and 2 bases at J; junction bases unmatched: 7. The CDR3 DNA is TGCAGTGCTAGAGCGGGAACTAGCGGCACCTACGAGCAGTACTTC. Its translation is CSARAGTSGTYEQYF.

This clonotype was observed many times. The V call is TRBV28, the J call TRBJ2-7, with D perhaps TRBD2 (5 bases). CDR1 is MDHEN and CDR2 is SYDVKM in the germline V gene. The length of the CDR3 is 16 residues. V was pared by 2 bases and J by 4 bases, with 18 bases between. The CDR3: CASSLTTGKPVYEQYF. The CDR3 DNA follows: TGTGCCAGCAGTTTAACGACCGGGAAGCCGGTATACGAGCAGTACTTC. Variable domain in full (rest from reference TRBV28 and TRBJ2-7): DVKVTQSSRYLVKRTGEKVFLECVQDMDHENMFWYRQDPGLGLRLIYFSYDVKMKEKGDIPEGYSVSREKKERFSLILESASTNQTSMYLCASSLTTGKPVYEQYFGPGTRLTVT.

The J gene is TRBJ2-5, the V gene TRBV6-9; D unresolved. V dropped 3 bases and J dropped 7 bases, with 12 bases sitting between them. The CDR3 loop spans 13 amino acids. The germline V gene encodes CDR1 MNHGY and CDR2 SVAAGI. CDR3 residues: CASSYSNGGTQYF. As DNA, the CDR3 is TGTGCCAGCAGTTACTCCAATGGTGGGACCCAGTACTTC.

The sample holds a few counts of this clonotype. V and J are TRBV5-1 and TRBJ2-5, with 9 bases lining up with TRBD1. Germline lookup yields CDR1 SGHRS and CDR2 YFSETQ. The CDR3 covers 13 residues. Unmatched junction bases numbered 6, after V lost 7 bases and J lost 5 bases. Here the CDR3 DNA reads TGCGCCAGCCGGACAGGGGTTGGGGAGACCCAGTACTTC. It yields the protein CASRTGVGETQYF. Full variable domain (missing parts from reference TRBV5-1 and TRBJ2-5): KAGVTQTPRYLIKTRGQQVTLSCSPISGHRSVSWYQQTPGQGLQFLFEYFSETQRNKGNFPGRFSGRQFSNSRSEMNVSTLELGDSALYLCASRTGVGETQYFGPGTRLLVL.

Only a few counts were recorded for this clonotype. The V gene is TRBV18, the J gene TRBJ1-5; TRBD1 matches at 7 bases. The CDR3 covers 16 residues. J was trimmed by 0 bases and V by 2 bases; bases with no gene match: 4. In germline, CDR1 is KGHSH, CDR2 LQKENI. CDR3 coding DNA: TGTGCCAGCTCACCATTCGGGACAGATAGCAATCAGCCCCAGCATTTT. Its translation is CASSPFGTDSNQPQHF.

This clonotype was detected a few times. The V and J genes are TRBV5-4 and TRBJ2-2; possibly TRBD2 for D (5 bases). CDR1 and CDR2 from the germline V gene are SGHNT and YYREEE (reference sequence). CDR3 length: 16 residues. V gave up 4 bases and J gave up 4 bases, with 17 bases separating them. The CDR3 DNA reads TGTGCCAGCAGCGGAGGCGGGCAGCTAGCCACCGGGGAGCTGTTTTTT. Amino acid sequence: CASSGGGQLATGELFF. Full variable domain (outside the CDR3, taken from reference TRBV5-4 and TRBJ2-2): ETGVTQSPTHLIKTRGQQVTLRCSSQSGHNTVSWYQQALGQGPQFIFQYYREEENGRGNFPPRFSGLQFPNYSSELNVNALELDDSALYLCASSGGGQLATGELFFGEGSRLTVL.